The 31 T cell receptor beta chains below were found in one sample sequenced in a study of radiation and T cells in renal cell carcinoma. As to time point: blood 4 weeks post-SBRT, at nephrectomy. Stated treatment: 15 Gy SBRT to primary tumor, nephrectomy 4 weeks later. TCRdb keeps only in-frame clones here, not all; method: immunoSEQ multiplex PCR. This table holds about 100,000 clones, more than 65% found once. Sequences were derived from blood, sampled from a patient whose treatment included radiotherapy and nephrectomy. The receptor set was obtained from a man in his 60s with renal cell carcinoma.

V usage is TRBV5-6 and J usage is TRBJ2-1, with TRBD2 matching over 11 bases. Germline V gives CDR1 SGHDT, CDR2 YYEEEE. After removal of 2 bases from V and 4 bases from J, the junction contained 5 bases not matched to a gene. The CDR3 length is 16 residues. This CDR3 is CASSLPTSGAYNEQFF. CDR3 sequence (DNA): TGTGCCAGCAGCTTACCGACTAGCGGGGCTTACAATGAGCAGTTCTTC.

V and J are TRBV5-8 and TRBJ1-5; D gene ambiguous. The V gene lost 4 bases and the J gene lost 5 bases, with 16 bases spanning the gap. The CDR3 length is 15 residues. CDR1 and CDR2 (germline): SGHTS, YDEGEE. In nucleotides, the CDR3 is TGTGCCAGCAGCCTGGGAACTGACACACATCAGCCCCAGCATTTT. It specifies CASSLGTDTHQPQHF.

This clone was observed a single time. The genes are TRBV9 and TRBJ2-2; D remains ambiguous. Germline V gene data show CDR1 as SGDLS and CDR2 as YYNGEE. Between the trimmed V and J ends, which lost 2 bases and 4 bases, there was a span of 18 bases. The CDR3 length is 17 residues. The CDR3 bases are TGTGCCAGCAGCGTTGCCCCCGTATCCAGAATCACCGGGGAGCTGTTTTTT. It encodes CASSVAPVSRITGELFF.

The chain uses TRBV6-5 and TRBJ2-3; 10 nucleotides match TRBD1. This CDR3 spans 13 amino acids. The germline V gene encodes CDR1 MNHEY and CDR2 SVGAGI. V trimming: 4 bases; J trimming: 14 bases; junction bases outside the gene matches: 9. DNA of the CDR3: TGTGCCAGCAGTTGGGGGGACAGGGGCCTTCCGTATTTT. This codes for CASSWGDRGLPYF.

The chain is built from TRBV7-7 and TRBJ2-5; TRBD2 might be the D (5 bases). V lost 5 bases to trimming and J lost 4 bases, with 14 bases between them. The CDR3 spans 14 residues. CDR1 and CDR2 from the germline V gene are SSHAT and FNYEAQ (reference sequence). The CDR3 bases are TGTGCCAGCAGCCCGAGGGCCAGGCCAGAGACCCAGTACTTC. It yields the protein CASSPRARPETQYF.

The CDR3 DNA reads as TGTGCCAGTACCACATTCAGGGACTCCGGCACAGATACGCAGTATTTT. Amino acid sequence: CASTTFRDSGTDTQYF. The J gene is TRBJ2-3, the V gene TRBV19; tentative D call: TRBD2 (6 bases). The CDR3 runs to 16 residues. Looked up from germline, CDR1 is LNHDA and CDR2 is SQIVND (reference sequence). V lost 7 bases, J lost 1 base, and 18 bases lay in between.

The chain is built from TRBV4-1 and TRBJ2-5, with D possibly matching TRBD1 (6 bases). The germline gives CDR1 MGHRA, CDR2 YSYEKL. The CDR3 length is 16 residues. The germline V and J ends were trimmed by 3 bases and 0 bases, with 14 bases remaining between them. DNA for the CDR3: TGCGCCAGCAGCCAGGGGGACACACCGTACCAAGAGACCCAGTACTTC. It specifies CASSQGDTPYQETQYF.

This chain connects TRBV28 to TRBJ2-6; D not certain. Germline V gives CDR1 MDHEN, CDR2 SYDVKM. V was pared by 5 bases and J by 3 bases, with 11 bases between. The CDR3 is 15 amino acids. The CDR3 DNA sequence: TGTGCCAGCAGTAGTCAAAGTGGTGGGGCCAACGTCCTGACTTTC. Amino acid sequence: CASSSQSGGANVLTF.

The chain joins TRBV11-3 to TRBJ2-3; tentatively, D is TRBD1 or TRBD2 (5 bases each). Per germline, CDR1 SGHNT and CDR2 YENEEA. Trimming removed 2 bases from V and 1 base from J, with 13 bases in between. This CDR3 has 16 amino acids. CDR3 region: CASSLTRGFRTDTQYF. The CDR3 DNA follows: TGTGCCAGCAGCTTAACGAGGGGATTTCGCACAGATACGCAGTATTTT.

The V call is TRBV5-6, the J call TRBJ2-3; D remains ambiguous. Trimming left V 2 bases short and J 4 bases short, with 8 bases between. CDR1 and CDR2 (germline): SGHDT, YYEEEE. This CDR3 is built from 13 residues. CDR3 in amino acids: CASSLGAPDTQYF. In nucleotides, the CDR3 is TGTGCCAGCAGCTTAGGCGCGCCAGATACGCAGTATTTT. Together with reference TRBV5-6 and TRBJ2-3, the CDR3 gives the full variable domain: DAGVTQSPTHLIKTRGQQVTLRCSPKSGHDTVSWYQQALGQGPQFIFQYYEEEERQRGNFPDRFSGHQFPNYSSELNVNALLLGDSALYLCASSLGAPDTQYFGPGTRLTVL.

The V and J genes are TRBV6-5 and TRBJ2-3; TRBD2 is a possible D gene (6 bases). This CDR3 spans 12 amino acids. CDR1 is MNHEY and CDR2 is SVGAGI in the germline V gene. Trimming removed 5 bases from V and 5 bases from J, with 8 bases in between. The CDR3 is CASSQTRDTQYF. CDR3 in DNA: TGTGCCAGCAGTCAGACTAGAGATACGCAGTATTTT.

V usage is TRBV5-1 and J usage is TRBJ2-5; D might be TRBD1 (6 bases). Germline V gene lookup returns CDR1 SGHRS and CDR2 YFSETQ. The CDR3 extends over 14 amino acids. V lost 4 bases and J lost 5, with 15 bases in between. CDR3 nucleotides: TGCGCCAGCAGCGCTTACAGGGTCTTCGAGACCCAGTACTTC. Amino acids: CASSAYRVFETQYF.

The chain carries TRBV5-4 and TRBJ1-2; D not resolved. This CDR3 region has 14 residues. The V end was cut by 0 bases, the J end by 1 base, with 7 bases between. Per germline, CDR1 SGHNT and CDR2 YYREEE (reference sequence). The CDR3 loop is CASSLVVSNYGYTF. The CDR3 DNA reads as TGTGCCAGCAGCTTGGTTGTCAGTAACTATGGCTACACCTTC.

The genes are TRBV2 and TRBJ2-1; D perhaps matches TRBD1 (6 bases). The germline V gene has CDR1 SNHLY and CDR2 FYNNEI. V lost 6 bases and J 4 bases, leaving 16 bases between the germline ends. There are 15 residues in the CDR3. CDR3 amino acids: CASSLLARGYNEQFF. DNA of the CDR3: TGTGCCAGCAGCCTATTAGCAAGGGGGTACAATGAGCAGTTCTTC.

This clone occurred once. The chain joins TRBV5-1 to TRBJ2-1; 11 nucleotides line up with TRBD2. The length of the CDR3 is 15 residues. V lost 3 bases, J lost 12 bases, and 11 bases stayed unmatched. CDR1 and CDR2 (germline): SGHRS, YFSETQ. The CDR3 here is CASSSPGLAALSQFF. In DNA form, the CDR3 reads TGCGCCAGCAGCTCCCCGGGACTAGCGGCCCTTTCGCAGTTCTTC.

The V gene is TRBV14, the J gene TRBJ2-7, with 12 nucleotides matching TRBD2. Germline CDR1 and CDR2: SGHDN and FVKESK. After removal of 0 bases from V and 3 bases from J, the junction contained 9 bases not matched to a gene. The CDR3 is 18 residues long. Here the CDR3 reads CASSQDGRLAGVGYEQYF. CDR3 bases: TGTGCCAGCAGCCAAGATGGGAGACTAGCGGGAGTTGGCTACGAGCAGTACTTC.

This chain links TRBV5-1 with TRBJ2-5; no reliable D call. V was shortened by 2 bases and J by 1 base, with 12 bases between the two germline ends. From germline, CDR1 is SGHRS and CDR2 YFSETQ. CDR3 length: 15 residues. Here the CDR3 reads CASSLSRVTQETQYF. The CDR3, as DNA: TGCGCCAGCAGCTTATCTCGGGTAACCCAAGAGACCCAGTACTTC.

The gene calls are TRBV5-6 and TRBJ2-7, with 7 bases fitting TRBD1. With V trimmed by 4 bases and J by 9 bases, 10 bases remained unmatched. The CDR3 extends over 13 amino acids. Germline-derived CDR1 and CDR2 are SGHDT and YYEEEE. CDR3 residues: CASSVSTGDRQYF. The CDR3 DNA is TGTGCCAGCAGCGTATCTACAGGGGACCGGCAGTACTTC.

This clone was seen a handful of times. The CDR3 here is CASKGEGWVEAFF. As DNA, the CDR3 is TGTGCCAGCAAGGGGGAAGGATGGGTTGAAGCTTTCTTT. The gene calls are TRBV25-1 and TRBJ1-1, with D possibly TRBD1 on 6 matching bases. CDR1 is MGHDK and CDR2 is SYGVNS in the germline V gene. Deletions cut 7 bases from V and 7 bases from J, with 16 bases between. The CDR3 loop spans 13 amino acids.

The chain carries TRBV27 and TRBJ1-4; a possible D gene is TRBD1 (5 bases). V shed 0 bases and J shed 6 bases, with 26 bases lying between them. Germline lookup yields CDR1 MNHEY and CDR2 SMNVEV (reference sequence). The CDR3 loop spans 20 amino acids. This CDR3 reads CASSLSPARDPPVPYEKLFF. DNA of the CDR3: TGTGCCAGCAGTTTATCCCCGGCCCGGGACCCACCCGTTCCTTATGAAAAACTGTTTTTT.

This chain uses TRBV29-1 with TRBJ2-2, with TRBD2 matching 16 bases. The germline gives CDR1 SQVTM, CDR2 ANQGSEA. The CDR3 extends over 21 amino acids. The junction had 17 bases not matched to a gene; V was cut back by 3 bases and J by 4 bases. This CDR3 reads CSVERTPGTSGRVRATGELFF. Here the CDR3 DNA reads TGCAGCGTTGAGCGAACACCCGGGACTAGCGGGAGGGTACGAGCCACCGGGGAGCTGTTTTTT.

In this sample, this clone turned up once. The chain joins TRBV4-3 to TRBJ2-7; maybe TRBD1 (5 bases). The CDR3 sequence is 15 residues long. The V gene lost 0 bases and the J gene lost 0 bases, with 9 bases spanning the gap. Germline CDR1 reads LGHNA; CDR2 reads YSLEER. The CDR3 protein is CASSQDWGPSYEQYF. The CDR3 DNA reads TGCGCCAGCAGCCAAGATTGGGGCCCCTCCTACGAGCAGTACTTC.

The chain joins TRBV4-1 to TRBJ2-1; 7 bases map to TRBD1. CDR1 and CDR2 from the germline V gene are MGHRA and YSYEKL. There are 14 residues in the CDR3. Trimming took 4 bases from V and 7 from J; bases not matched to a gene: 7. The CDR3 DNA reads TGCGCCAGCAGCCGAAGACAGGGAACGAATGAGCAGTTCTTC. Translation: CASSRRQGTNEQFF.

The chain carries TRBV6-6 and TRBJ2-5, with 7 bases that match TRBD1. Germline CDR1 MNHNY, CDR2 SVGAGI (reference sequence). CDR3 length equals 16 residues. V gave up 5 bases and J gave up 3 bases; unmatched junction bases: 12. The CDR3 here is CASSPKAHDREETQYF. Here the CDR3 DNA reads TGTGCCAGCAGTCCGAAGGCCCATGACAGGGAAGAGACCCAGTACTTC.

V is TRBV6-6 and J is TRBJ2-5, with D hard to call. The V gene lost 0 bases and the J gene lost 5 bases, with 4 bases spanning the gap. This CDR3 region has 12 residues. Germline CDR1 reads MNHNY; CDR2 reads SVGAGI (reference sequence). Written as DNA, the CDR3 is TGTGCCAGCAGTTACTCGCCGGAGACCCAGTACTTC. As protein: CASSYSPETQYF.

This chain uses TRBV10-3 with TRBJ1-1; TRBD1 might be the D (6 bases). The CDR3 has 14 residues. Trimming pared 4 bases from V and 1 base from J, leaving 10 bases between. Germline CDR1 and CDR2: ENHRY and SYGVKD. CDR3 amino acids: CAISATTGNTEAFF. For the CDR3, the DNA is TGTGCCATCAGTGCAACGACAGGGAACACTGAAGCTTTCTTT.

This chain uses TRBV5-1 with TRBJ1-3; D is uncertain. Deletions cut 0 bases from V and 0 bases from J, with 7 bases between. This CDR3 region has 15 residues. Per germline, CDR1 SGHRS and CDR2 YFSETQ. The CDR3, as DNA: TGCGCCAGCAGCTTGGGCCTCCTCTCTGGAAACACCATATATTTT. This translates into CASSLGLLSGNTIYF.

This sequence joins TRBV6-4 and TRBJ2-1; TRBD2 matches at 8 bases. This CDR3 region has 13 residues. The ends lost 10 bases at V and 5 bases at J; junction bases unmatched: 7. Germline V lookup: CDR1 MRHNA, CDR2 SNTAGT. This CDR3 reads CATSSGRDNEQFF. The CDR3 nucleotides are TGTGCCACCTCAAGCGGGAGAGACAATGAGCAGTTCTTC.

CDR3: CASSSRTGGSDEQYF. The CDR3 nucleotides read TGTGCCAGCAGTTCAAGGACAGGGGGAAGCGACGAGCAGTACTTC. This chain joins TRBV27 and TRBJ2-7; TRBD1 matches 10 bases. V was pared by 4 bases and J by 5 bases, with 8 bases of the junction left unmatched. The germline gives CDR1 MNHEY, CDR2 SMNVEV (reference sequence). The CDR3 contains 15 residues.

The chain links TRBV29-1 to TRBJ2-1; 8 nucleotides align to TRBD2. This CDR3 spans 13 amino acids. The germline gives CDR1 SQVTM, CDR2 ANQGSEA. V dropped 5 bases and J dropped 4; count of bases not matched to a gene: 4. The CDR3 nucleotides read TGCAGCGTTTTCCGGGAGGGATACAATGAGCAGTTCTTC. Translated: CSVFREGYNEQFF.

About this clone itself: A read error is likely, as this CDR3 ends without the conserved phenylalanine or tryptophan. The DNA is omitted, as the CDR3 cannot be located on it reliably, and the CDR3 follows TCRdb's listing. The chain is built from TRBV23-1 and TRBJ1-2. TRBV23-1 is an open reading frame, and its role is uncertain. The CDR3 is 15 residues long, ends included. This chain's CDR3 is CASSQCWWGVRATRR.